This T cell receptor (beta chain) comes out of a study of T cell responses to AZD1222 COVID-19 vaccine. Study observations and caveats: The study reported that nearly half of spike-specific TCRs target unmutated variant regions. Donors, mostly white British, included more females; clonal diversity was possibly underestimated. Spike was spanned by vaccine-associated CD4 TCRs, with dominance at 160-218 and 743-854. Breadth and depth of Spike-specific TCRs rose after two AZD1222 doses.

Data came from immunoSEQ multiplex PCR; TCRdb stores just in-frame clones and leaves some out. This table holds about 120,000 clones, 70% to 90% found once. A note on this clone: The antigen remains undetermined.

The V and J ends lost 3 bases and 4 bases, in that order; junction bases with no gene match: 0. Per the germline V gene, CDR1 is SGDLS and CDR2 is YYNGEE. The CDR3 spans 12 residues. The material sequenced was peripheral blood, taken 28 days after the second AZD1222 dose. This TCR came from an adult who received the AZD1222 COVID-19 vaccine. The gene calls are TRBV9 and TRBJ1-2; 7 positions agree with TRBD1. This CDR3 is CASSGQGYGYTF. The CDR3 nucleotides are TGTGCCAGCAGCGGACAGGGCTATGGCTACACCTTC.